This T cell receptor (beta chain) was profiled in a study of human T cells and chemical hapten exposure. On the study more broadly: Patch tests applied 0.01% DPC to the upper back, read at 6 days.

Notes on the study in general: DPC sensitization left the count of TCRs above 1 in 1000 unchanged.

Trimming cost V 5 bases and J 8 bases; bases outside gene matches: 9. The CDR3 length is 14 residues. Germline CDR1 is MNHEY and CDR2 is SMNVEV (reference sequence). A single record per CDR3 protein comes from TCRdb applying MiXCR to the RACE reads. The sample has under 200,000 distinct CDR3 sequences; roughly 14% are singletons. Indicated time point: patch test 1, 2 weeks after DPC sensitization. Treatment denoted: therapeutic diphenylcyclopropenone sensitization with weekly scalp DPC. In its sample, this clonotype was seen a few times. The antigen is undetermined. The receptor was isolated from a woman aged 25-40 years with alopecia areata. Some clones in this sample may be carry-over from other donors' samples. The rearrangement joins TRBV27 to TRBJ1-2, with 9 bases lining up with TRBD1. The source material was whole blood, sampled in connection with sensitization to the hapten diphenylcyclopropenone (DPC). The CDR3: CASSPTGGVGGYTF. The CDR3 region has the DNA TGTGCCAGCAGTCCAACAGGGGGCGTGGGAGGCTACACCTTC.